This paragraph reports one TCR beta chain. Its specificity is not known. This sample was included in a study of T-cell memory formation after mild COVID-19. This CDR3 has 15 residues. Per germline, CDR1 MNHEY and CDR2 SVGEGT. V was clipped by 6 bases and J by 0 bases, with 14 bases between them. TCRdb processed the 5' RACE reads anew with MiXCR; each CDR3 protein has one entry. This table holds around 130,000 distinct CDR3 sequences, about 15% found once. Findings and caveats of the study: Later expanders leaned CD4+, whereas day 15 to 85 contracting clones were balanced CD4/CD8.

Sequenced input: PBMCs or a T cell subset sorted from them (not recorded which). The sequence was obtained from a man younger than 35 who had mild COVID-19 (a few samples of this study predate the infection). Cell type and time point are not known. The chain has TRBV6-2 or TRBV6-3 and TRBJ1-1; D perhaps matches TRBD1 (5 bases). CDR3 bases: TGTGCCAGCAGCAGAAGACAGTCAATGAACACTGAAGCTTTCTTT. The encoded protein is CASSRRQSMNTEAFF.